This entry features one T cell receptor beta chain sequence. In this sample, this clone turned up once. The clone's antigen remains unknown. Base qualities are not at hand, and no much larger clone is one base apart. The CDR3 regions of human TCRbeta chains were analyzed by immunosequencing. Processing in the source paper ran as follows. Repertoire TCRs were checked for matches against a reference library of SARS-CoV-2-specific TCRs that had been generated using the MIRA antigen-specificity platform. Breadth meant the fraction of unique TCRs that were SARS-CoV-2-associated, whereas depth meant the fraction of total T cells that were SARS-CoV-2-associated. Using the MIRA data, each spike-specific TCR was mapped to the spike region that the TCR reacts to and placed in a CD4 or CD8 class. Log10-transformed breadth and depth values were compared by one-way ANOVA with Sidak's multiple comparisons tests. As stored in TCRdb, this immuneACCESS dataset retains in-frame rearrangements with V and J assigned. A fraction of the clones does not appear; measured against another copy, unresolved V genes explain less than half of the discrepancy, and the remainder lacks a known reason. That table furnishes V, J and clone size, whereas the DNA furnished D and trimming. Here the sample has roughly 140,000 clones; roughly 80% occur a single time. Of the sample, 4.1% falls within the top ten clones.

The sample comes from a study of T cell responses to AZD1222 COVID-19 vaccine (dated by TCRdb to the early 2020s). About the full investigation: TCR sequencing covered roughly 230 trial participants: 200 to 210 given two doses of AZD1222 and 26 given two doses of MenACWY control vaccine. Trial participants were enrolled by age into 18-55, 56-69 and 70-plus year subgroups, with roughly 150, 30 and 60 TCR-sequenced participants respectively.

Study-wide conclusions, independent of this receptor: Vaccine-associated CD4 TCRs spanned the whole spike protein, with dominant responses in regions 160-218 and 743-854. Conclusions about previously exposed vaccinees are limited because only a handful of AZD1222 recipients were SARS-CoV-2 seropositive at baseline. No day 14 peak-response samples were available, so repertoires were characterized only after the peak T cell response. A significant rise in spike-specific TCR breadth and depth was observed after two AZD1222 doses relative to day 0 and relative to MenACWY recipients. Reportedly, almost half of the unique spike-specific TCRs recognized epitopes lying outside the regions that are mutated in the B.1.351 and B.1.1.7 variants. The 56-69-year group was small, and its depth increase did not reach significance, likely because of low power. Participants were mostly white British, with more females than males. The authors suggested clonal diversity may have been underestimated.

Its CDR3 holds 15 amino acids, cysteine through phenylalanine. This entry keeps only the CDR3 DNA: 45 bases, framed from base 1. CDR1 MNHEY and CDR2 SVGAGI are derived from the germline V gene. Clipping removes 6 bases from V and 5 bases from J, with 6 as the unmatched junction base count. This specimen's time point label, interpreted: baseline before first vaccination. The treatment or condition label of this sample denotes: meningococcal conjugate vaccine given as trial control. Vaccinee samples came from UK trials COV001 and COV002, including a single-blind randomized controlled phase 2/3 trial of AZD1222 (ChAdOx1 nCoV-19) in healthy adults. For TCRbeta chain sequencing, PBMC samples from trial participants were taken at day 0 and at day 28 after the second dose.

The receptor comes from an adult in good health. The chain is made from TRBV6-5 and TRBJ2-2; 10 central bases correspond to TRBD2. The sample was peripheral blood, taken on day 0 of MenACWY control vaccination. The bases read TGTGCCAGCAGATTAGGACTAGCGGTAACCGGGGAGCTGTTTTTT. Its protein product is CASRLGLAVTGELFF.